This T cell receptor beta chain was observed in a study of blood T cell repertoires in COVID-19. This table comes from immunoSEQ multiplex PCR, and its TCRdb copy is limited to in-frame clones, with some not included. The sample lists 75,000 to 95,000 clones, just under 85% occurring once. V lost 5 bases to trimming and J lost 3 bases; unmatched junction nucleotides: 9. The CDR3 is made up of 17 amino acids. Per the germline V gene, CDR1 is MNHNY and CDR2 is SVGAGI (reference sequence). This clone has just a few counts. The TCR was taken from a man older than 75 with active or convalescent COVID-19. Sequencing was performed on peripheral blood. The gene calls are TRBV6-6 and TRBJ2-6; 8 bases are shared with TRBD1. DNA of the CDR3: TGTGCCAGCAGTCAACAGGGGGGTTCCTTTGGGGCCAACGTCCTGACTTTC. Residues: CASSQQGGSFGANVLTF.